This T cell receptor beta chain derives from a study of T cell responses to AZD1222 COVID-19 vaccine. Study results and limitations: Among those given AZD1222, only six were seropositive at baseline. After two AZD1222 doses, spike-specific TCR breadth and depth rose versus day 0. Sampled repertoires all dated from after the peak T cell response.

The CDR3 has 13 amino acids. The V gene's germline CDR1 is SGDLS and CDR2 YYNGEE. The germline V and J ends were trimmed by 4 bases and 5 bases, with 10 bases remaining between them. Turning to this clone: Its antigen is unidentified.

Pooling was applied to second doses at about 4 or about 12 weeks. Profiling relied on immunoSEQ multiplex PCR, and the TCRdb table lists in-frame clones only, not all of them. The sample comprises fewer than 70,000 clones, 75% to 90% of which are singletons, and about 14% rests with the top ten. Sequencing used peripheral blood, obtained 28 days after the second AZD1222 dose. This TCR came from an adult who received the AZD1222 COVID-19 vaccine. The chain carries TRBV9 and TRBJ2-1; the D is unclear. In DNA form, the CDR3 reads TGTGCCAGCAGCAATAGACTGCACAATGAGCAGTTCTTC. As protein: CASSNRLHNEQFF.